These 18 T cell receptor beta chains were all obtained from the same sample, sequenced in a study of blood T cell repertoires in COVID-19. Libraries were prepared by immunoSEQ multiplex PCR; TCRdb keeps only in-frame clonotypes and omits some of them. The sample contains about 140,000 clones, about four fifths of which appear only once. Material: PBMCs or T cells enriched from blood (not recorded which). Source of these receptors: a woman in her 50s with acute COVID-19.

The chain carries TRBV5-4 and TRBJ2-7, with 7 nucleotides matching TRBD1. Looked up from germline, CDR1 is SGHNT and CDR2 is YYREEE (reference sequence). The CDR3 spans 14 residues. V was pared by 4 bases and J by 2 bases, with 6 bases of the junction left unmatched. Here the CDR3 reads CASSPDRPPYEQYF. Written as DNA, the CDR3 is TGTGCCAGCAGCCCGGACAGGCCCCCCTACGAGCAGTACTTC.

A few counts support this clone. The rearrangement links TRBV19 to TRBJ2-7; the D gene is possibly TRBD1 (6 bases). The V gene's germline CDR1 is LNHDA and CDR2 SQIVND (reference sequence). This CDR3 comprises 14 residues. Trimming cost V 7 bases and J 7 bases, with 20 bases left between them. The CDR3 DNA reads as TGTGCCAGTAACCAGGGGCTTCTCACGGGGGAGCAGTACTTC. It codes for CASNQGLLTGEQYF.

In its sample, this clone was seen a few times. The chain employs TRBV24-1 and TRBJ2-1; 9 bases match TRBD2. The junction had 13 bases not matched to a gene; V was cut back by 4 bases and J by 7 bases. The CDR3 has 17 amino acids. In germline, CDR1 is KGHDR, CDR2 SFDVKD. The CDR3 DNA follows: TGTGCCACCAGTGACCTTGCTTCTAGCGGGATAGGGAATGAGCAGTTCTTC. Translating gives CATSDLASSGIGNEQFF.

The V and J genes are TRBV19 and TRBJ1-3, with 7 bases lining up with TRBD1. The CDR3 runs 14 residues. Germline trimming cut 5 bases from V and 3 bases from J; bases unmatched to any gene: 4. CDR1 LNHDA and CDR2 SQIVND come from the germline V gene (reference sequence). The DNA of the CDR3 is TGTGCCAGTAGTGCCGGGACAGTTGGAAACACCATATATTTT. The encoded protein is CASSAGTVGNTIYF. Drawing the rest from reference TRBV19 and TRBJ1-3, the complete variable domain is DGGITQSPKYLFRKEGQNVTLSCEQNLNHDAMYWYRQDPGQGLRLIYYSQIVNDFQKGDIAEGYSVSREKKESFPLTVTSAQKNPTAFYLCASSAGTVGNTIYFGEGSWLTVV.

This CDR3 is CASMGASGRAVGELFF. DNA for the CDR3: TGTGCCAGTATGGGGGCGAGCGGGAGGGCCGTCGGGGAGCTGTTTTTT. The chain employs TRBV19 and TRBJ2-2, with 10 bases lining up with TRBD2. Trimming removed 7 bases from V and 7 bases from J; junction bases left unmatched: 12. Germline values: CDR1 LNHDA, CDR2 SQIVND (reference sequence). The CDR3 is 16 residues long.

This rearrangement joins TRBV27 to TRBJ1-1, with D possibly being TRBD1 (5 bases). From germline, CDR1 is MNHEY and CDR2 SMNVEV (reference sequence). Trimming left V 6 bases short and J 9 bases short, with 20 bases between. The CDR3 has 14 residues. The CDR3 DNA reads as TGTGCCAGCAGGCAGGGTTTAGACCGACAAAAAGCTTTCTTT. Its translation: CASRQGLDRQKAFF.

J is TRBJ2-1 and V is TRBV6-8, with 8 positions matching TRBD2. Germline V CDR1 and CDR2: MNHGY, SAAAGT. Trimming cost V 2 bases and J 5 bases; bases outside gene matches: 11. There are 17 residues in the CDR3. DNA of the CDR3: TGTGCCAGCAGTTACCCCCCAACTAGCGGCACGAACAATGAGCAGTTCTTC. Encoded protein: CASSYPPTSGTNNEQFF.

This clone has only a few counts. The chain is built from TRBV24-1 and TRBJ2-1; D perhaps matches TRBD1 (6 bases). Trimming shortened V by 8 bases and J by 1 base, and 8 bases separated the two germline ends. Germline lookup yields CDR1 KGHDR and CDR2 SFDVKD. The CDR3 runs 13 residues. The CDR3 DNA reads TGTGCCACCAAGGACAGTTCCTACAATGAGCAGTTCTTC. Protein sequence: CATKDSSYNEQFF.

This clone was picked up a small number of times. The V call is TRBV29-1, the J call TRBJ2-3; 11 nucleotides align to TRBD1. Germline V gene sequence: CDR1 SQVTM, CDR2 ANQGSEA. The junction had 4 bases not matched to a gene; V was cut back by 4 bases and J by 4 bases. The CDR3 runs 14 residues. The CDR3: CSVGGQGVADTQYF. CDR3 coding DNA: TGCAGCGTTGGGGGACAGGGGGTCGCAGATACGCAGTATTTT.

The chain combines TRBV5-6 with TRBJ2-7, with D possibly matching TRBD1 (5 bases). Germline lookup yields CDR1 SGHDT and CDR2 YYEEEE. The CDR3 contains 15 residues. The V and J ends lost 2 bases and 1 base respectively, with 13 bases between them. Written as DNA, the CDR3 is TGTGCCAGCAGCTTAGGGCTACAGGATTCCTACGAGCAGTACTTC. It specifies CASSLGLQDSYEQYF. Full variable domain (remainder filled in from reference TRBV5-6 and TRBJ2-7): DAGVTQSPTHLIKTRGQQVTLRCSPKSGHDTVSWYQQALGQGPQFIFQYYEEEERQRGNFPDRFSGHQFPNYSSELNVNALLLGDSALYLCASSLGLQDSYEQYFGPGTRLTVT.

The chain has TRBV30 and TRBJ1-1; D remains unclear. Germline V gene lookup returns CDR1 GTSNPN and CDR2 SVGIG (reference sequence). This CDR3 spans 11 amino acids. V lost 8 bases and J 7 bases, leaving 14 bases between the germline ends. In DNA form, the CDR3 reads TGTGCCAGCAGGAGGGAAGGTGAAGCTTTCTTT. Translating gives CASRREGEAFF.

The V gene is TRBV25-1, the J gene TRBJ2-1; TRBD1 matches at 9 bases. This CDR3 is 14 amino acids long. With 6 bases clipped from V and 8 bases from J, the junction kept 8 bases outside the gene matches. Germline loops: CDR1 MGHDK, CDR2 SYGVNS. The DNA for the CDR3 is TGTGCCAGCAGCCGAGACAGGGGGATCGATGAGCAGTTCTTC. It codes for CASSRDRGIDEQFF.

The genes are TRBV5-1 and TRBJ1-4, with a weak D call TRBD1 (6 bases). Deletions cut 4 bases from V and 4 bases from J, with 11 bases between. The germline V gene encodes CDR1 SGHRS and CDR2 YFSETQ. The CDR3 runs to 14 residues. CDR3 sequence: CASSRDTHNEKLFF. The CDR3 nucleotides are TGCGCCAGCAGCCGGGACACCCATAATGAAAAACTGTTTTTT.

In its sample, this clone ranks as medium-sized (0.01 to 0.1%). This chain links TRBV16 with TRBJ2-7, with TRBD1 matching over 8 bases. The CDR3 length is 15 residues. After removal of 3 bases from V and 0 bases from J, the junction contained 4 bases not matched to a gene. Germline V gene sequence: CDR1 KGHSY, CDR2 FQNENV. CDR3 sequence reads: CASSHGQGSSYEQYF. The CDR3 coding sequence is TGTGCCAGCAGCCACGGACAGGGTTCCTCCTACGAGCAGTACTTC.

The chain employs TRBV4-3 and TRBJ2-7, with D possibly TRBD1 on 5 matching bases. The CDR3 runs to 15 residues. Per the germline V gene, CDR1 is LGHNA and CDR2 is YSLEER. V lost 0 bases and J lost 7, with 16 bases in between. CDR3: CASSQDFRVLREQYF. The CDR3 DNA reads as TGCGCCAGCAGCCAAGACTTCAGGGTTCTGAGAGAGCAGTACTTC.

The CDR3 DNA sequence: TGTGCCAGCAGCCTGGACAGGGTTTATGGCTACACCTTC. Amino acids: CASSLDRVYGYTF. The chain links TRBV28 to TRBJ1-2, with TRBD1 matching 8 bases. The V gene end was trimmed by 6 bases and the J gene end by 5 bases; junction bases not matched to a gene: 5. Germline CDR1 and CDR2: MDHEN and SYDVKM. CDR3 size: 13 residues.

The J gene is TRBJ2-2, the V gene TRBV3-1 (or the pseudogene TRBV3-2); D is uncertain. The germline V gene encodes CDR1 LGHDT and CDR2 YNNKEL (reference sequence). CDR3 length equals 14 residues. V dropped 2 bases and J dropped 6 bases, with 10 bases sitting between them. The CDR3 DNA reads as TGTGCCAGCAGCCAACTCCTAGTGTCCGGGGAGCTGTTTTTT. Residues: CASSQLLVSGELFF.

J is TRBJ1-3 and V is TRBV6-5; D is uncertain. CDR1 and CDR2 from the germline V gene are MNHEY and SVGAGI. The CDR3 totals 13 residues. V was shortened by 2 bases and J by 8 bases, with 10 bases between the two germline ends. CDR3 bases: TGTGCCAGCAGTTACACCGAGAGGGACACCATATATTTT. The encoded protein is CASSYTERDTIYF.